These 28 T cell receptor beta chains originate from one sample sequenced in a study of early T cells in non-severe SARS-CoV-2 infection. Using its own MiXCR run on the 5' RACE reads, TCRdb lists one record per CDR3 protein. The sample includes about 54,000 distinct CDR3 sequences, roughly 8% seen only once; the top ten take more than 9%. The sample was whole blood, taken at baseline. These receptors all come from an adult who was a healthcare worker with PCR-confirmed SARS-CoV-2 infection or an uninfected control (not recorded which).

The chain carries TRBV7-8 and TRBJ2-7, with TRBD2 matching over 8 bases. The junction had 9 bases not matched to a gene; V was cut back by 4 bases and J by 1 base. Germline assignment: CDR1 SGHVS and CDR2 FQNEAQ. This CDR3 region has 16 residues. CDR3 amino acids: CASSSPSIAGSYEQYF. The CDR3 DNA reads as TGTGCCAGCAGCTCCCCGTCAATAGCGGGATCCTACGAGCAGTACTTC.

Only a few counts were recorded for this clonotype. The gene calls are TRBV7-9 and TRBJ2-2; no definite D call. The CDR3 loop spans 16 amino acids. The germline gives CDR1 SEHNR, CDR2 FQNEAQ (reference sequence). Trimming pared 5 bases from V and 2 bases from J, leaving 15 bases between. CDR3 DNA: TGTGCCAGCAGCATTAGATTGGCCCAAAACACCGGGGAGCTGTTTTTT. Protein product: CASSIRLAQNTGELFF. The full variable domain, rest sourced from reference TRBV7-9 and TRBJ2-2, is DTGVSQNPRHKITKRGQNVTFRCDPISEHNRLYWYRQTLGQGPEFLTYFQNEAQLEKSRLLSDRFSAERPKGSFSTLEIQRTEQGDSAMYLCASSIRLAQNTGELFFGEGSRLTVL.

In its sample, this clonotype was seen a few times. V and J are TRBV5-4 and TRBJ1-4, with D maybe TRBD1 (6 bases). Trimming shortened V by 4 bases and J by 5 bases, and 15 bases separated the two germline ends. Germline values: CDR1 SGHNT, CDR2 YYREEE (reference sequence). The CDR3 length is 15 residues. The CDR3 nucleotides are TGTGCCAGCAGCCTGATGGACAGCCAAAATGAAAAACTGTTTTTT. Amino acid sequence: CASSLMDSQNEKLFF.

This clonotype is medium-sized within its sample. J is TRBJ2-1 and V is TRBV12-3 or TRBV12-4; perhaps TRBD2 as D (6 bases). The CDR3 contains 15 residues. V gave up 10 bases and J gave up 10 bases, with 26 bases separating them. The CDR3 nucleotides are TGTGCCATCACAGTTTCGGGGGTTTCGCAGGTAGAGCAGTTCTTC. Its translation: CAITVSGVSQVEQFF.

This clonotype was picked up a small number of times. This chain uses TRBV7-9 with TRBJ2-7; 8 nucleotides match TRBD1. With 1 base clipped from V and 3 bases from J, the junction kept 8 bases outside the gene matches. Per germline, CDR1 SEHNR and CDR2 FQNEAQ (reference sequence). There are 16 residues in the CDR3. The CDR3 protein is CASSLGAGQDNYEQYF. As DNA, the CDR3 is TGTGCCAGCAGCTTAGGTGCGGGACAGGACAACTACGAGCAGTACTTC.

This clonotype was observed many times. The chain uses TRBV27 and TRBJ2-7, with 10 nucleotides matching TRBD2. Germline CDR1 reads MNHEY; CDR2 reads SMNVEV (reference sequence). J gave up 5 bases and V 6 bases, and 22 bases lay outside the gene matches. CDR3 size: 19 residues. The CDR3 here is CASSPRGGVASGSFHEQYF. CDR3 DNA: TGTGCCAGCAGCCCTAGAGGGGGTGTTGCTAGCGGGAGTTTCCACGAGCAGTACTTC.

The chain employs TRBV20-1 and TRBJ2-4; D might be TRBD1 (6 bases). Trimming took 1 base from V and 6 from J, leaving 16 bases between them. CDR3 length: 15 residues. CDR1 DFQATT and CDR2 SNEGSKA come from the germline V gene (reference sequence). CDR3 DNA: TGCAGTGCTAGAGCCCTGGACCGGGACACAAACATTCAGTACTTC. The encoded protein is CSARALDRDTNIQYF.

V and J are TRBV24-1 and TRBJ2-2; TRBD1 agrees at 8 bases. Germline V gene lookup returns CDR1 KGHDR and CDR2 SFDVKD. Germline trimming cut 6 bases from V and 6 bases from J; bases unmatched to any gene: 11. The CDR3 is 16 amino acids. For the CDR3, the DNA is TGTGCCACCAGTCCTCCCTCAGGGGGCAGTCCCGGGGAGCTGTTTTTT. The encoded protein is CATSPPSGGSPGELFF.

This clonotype was picked up many times. The chain combines TRBV9 with TRBJ2-3; D perhaps matches TRBD1 (6 bases). The CDR3 covers 16 residues. V was pared by 0 bases and J by 0 bases, with 11 bases between. Per germline, CDR1 SGDLS and CDR2 YYNGEE. The CDR3 sequence is CASSVAGRGSTDTQYF. CDR3 nucleotide sequence: TGTGCCAGCAGCGTAGCAGGTAGGGGGAGCACAGATACGCAGTATTTT.

This clonotype was detected many times. The V and J genes are TRBV11-2 and TRBJ1-2; D might be TRBD1 (5 bases). Germline loops: CDR1 SGHAT, CDR2 FQNNGV. The CDR3 consists of 15 residues. V was cut by 6 bases and J by 3 bases, with 17 bases left in between. CDR3 residues: CASSSTRGRDYGYTF. In DNA form, the CDR3 reads TGTGCCAGCAGTTCGACAAGGGGAAGAGACTATGGCTACACCTTC.

The rearrangement links TRBV12-3 or TRBV12-4 to TRBJ2-1; 8 nucleotides line up with TRBD2. The CDR3 is 16 residues long. J lost 8 bases, V lost 4 bases, and 13 bases had no gene match. The CDR3 loop is CASSSPLGRGSYEQFF. The CDR3 DNA sequence: TGTGCCAGCAGTTCCCCCCTCGGGAGGGGATCGTATGAGCAGTTCTTC.

This clonotype was counted at least ten times. The chain employs TRBV7-3 and TRBJ2-2; 7 bases are shared with TRBD2. CDR1 and CDR2 (germline): SGHTA, FQGTGA. This CDR3 is 15 amino acids long. V dropped 3 bases and J dropped 4; count of bases not matched to a gene: 5. CDR3 sequence reads: CASSFSGKGTGELFF. For the CDR3, the DNA is TGTGCCAGCAGCTTCAGCGGGAAGGGCACCGGGGAGCTGTTTTTT.

This clonotype was counted a few times. The rearrangement links TRBV28 to TRBJ2-2; maybe TRBD2 (5 bases). This CDR3 has 16 amino acids. Germline loops: CDR1 MDHEN, CDR2 SYDVKM. Trimming pared 3 bases from V and 6 bases from J, leaving 17 bases between. CDR3 DNA sequence: TGTGCCAGCAGTTTGCTTACGGGGTGGAATGCCGGGGAGCTGTTTTTT. Amino acid sequence: CASSLLTGWNAGELFF.

This clonotype was seen ten or more times. This chain links TRBV7-9 with TRBJ2-4; 9 nucleotides agree with TRBD2. The CDR3 is made up of 17 amino acids. V was pared by 6 bases and J by 0 bases, with 9 bases of the junction left unmatched. From germline, CDR1 is SEHNR and CDR2 FQNEAQ (reference sequence). The CDR3 sequence is CASSAKSGRIAKNIQYF. The CDR3 region has the DNA TGTGCCAGCAGTGCAAAAAGCGGGAGGATAGCCAAAAACATTCAGTACTTC.

V gene TRBV18 combines with J gene TRBJ2-5; tentatively, D is TRBD1 (5 bases). Trimming shortened V by 6 bases and J by 2 bases, and 13 bases separated the two germline ends. Germline assignment: CDR1 KGHSH and CDR2 LQKENI. This CDR3 contains 14 residues. CDR3 loop: CASSSANRQETQYF. CDR3 nucleotide sequence: TGTGCCAGCTCCTCGGCCAACAGGCAAGAGACCCAGTACTTC.

This clonotype was detected ten times or more. The chain combines TRBV5-6 with TRBJ2-7; the match to TRBD1 covers 7 bases. The V gene's germline CDR1 is SGHDT and CDR2 YYEEEE. Unmatched junction bases numbered 6, after V lost 3 bases and J lost 3 bases. This CDR3 has 14 residues. The CDR3 protein is CASSWGGTDYEQYF. The CDR3 nucleotides are TGTGCCAGCAGCTGGGGTGGGACAGACTACGAGCAGTACTTC.

This clonotype was recorded many times. The chain uses TRBV7-3 and TRBJ2-3; 10 bases are a match to TRBD2. There are 18 residues in the CDR3. After removal of 1 base from V and 1 base from J, the junction contained 8 bases not matched to a gene. The V gene's germline CDR1 is SGHTA and CDR2 FQGTGA. The DNA of the CDR3 is TGTGCCAGCAGCTTAAGGAGCGGGAGGGCCGGGGGCACAGATACGCAGTATTTT. Its protein is CASSLRSGRAGGTDTQYF.

With respect to this clonotype: A much larger clone lies a single base off, so this may be a read error. J is TRBJ1-1 and V is TRBV19, with 8 bases identical to TRBD1. Per the germline V gene, CDR1 is LNHDA and CDR2 is SQIVND (reference sequence). The CDR3 length is 17 residues. The CDR3 DNA is TGTGCCAGTAGTGTGACAGGGGCCCCGAACCTCAACACTGAAGCTTACTTT. It is translated as CASSVTGAPNLNTEAYF.

This clonotype was counted at least ten times. V and J are TRBV12-3 or TRBV12-4 and TRBJ2-5; no clear D. Trimming removed 3 bases at V and 2 bases at J, with 7 bases between. This CDR3 comprises 13 residues. The CDR3 nucleotides read TGTGCCAGCAGTTTGAACGGACAAGAGACCCAGTACTTC. As protein: CASSLNGQETQYF.

J is TRBJ2-2 and V is TRBV7-6; weak D call: TRBD2 (6 bases). V was clipped by 3 bases and J by 3 bases, with 17 bases between them. This CDR3 is built from 17 residues. Germline lookup yields CDR1 SGHVS and CDR2 FNYEAQ. Written as DNA, the CDR3 is TGTGCCAGCAGCTTCGGGAGCGAGACATCAGACACCGGGGAGCTGTTTTTT. As protein: CASSFGSETSDTGELFF.

This clonotype was detected ten times or more. The chain combines TRBV7-3 with TRBJ2-1, with TRBD2 matching 14 bases. V trimming: 2 bases; J trimming: 10 bases; junction bases outside the gene matches: 10. Per germline, CDR1 SGHTA and CDR2 FQGTGA. This CDR3 is built from 17 residues. The CDR3 DNA is TGTGCCAGCAGCTTAGGCTTGACTAGCGGGAGGGCCGAAGAGCAGTTCTTC. Translation gives CASSLGLTSGRAEEQFF.

Only a few counts were recorded for this clonotype. V gene TRBV19 combines with J gene TRBJ2-1, with a weak D call TRBD1 (5 bases). The CDR3 covers 14 residues. Trimming took 3 bases from V and 5 from J, leaving 11 bases between them. The V gene's germline CDR1 is LNHDA and CDR2 SQIVND (reference sequence). CDR3 bases: TGTGCCAGTAGTATCGGTGACAGCCACAATGAGCAGTTCTTC. Protein product: CASSIGDSHNEQFF.

This clonotype has a count of ten or more. In DNA form, the CDR3 reads TGTGCCAGCAGCAAAGCGCAGCGGAGCACAGATACGCAGTATTTT. It is translated as CASSKAQRSTDTQYF. V is TRBV21-1 and J is TRBJ2-3; the tabulated D call, TRBD2, remains unverified against the DNA. TRBV21-1 is marked as a pseudogene. This CDR3 is built from 15 residues.

This clonotype was recorded at least ten times. The chain couples TRBV24-1 to TRBJ2-1, with 8 nucleotides matching TRBD2. Germline CDR1 reads KGHDR; CDR2 reads SFDVKD. The ends lost 7 bases at V and 5 bases at J; junction bases unmatched: 3. This CDR3 contains 13 residues. The CDR3 spells CATRVSGNNEQFF. The DNA for the CDR3 is TGTGCCACCAGGGTTAGCGGGAACAATGAGCAGTTCTTC.

This clonotype was found a few times. The V gene is TRBV7-6, the J gene TRBJ2-5; TRBD1 is a possible D gene (6 bases). There are 16 residues in the CDR3. V lost 2 bases, J lost 4 bases, and 17 bases lay in between. From germline, CDR1 is SGHVS and CDR2 FNYEAQ. Written as DNA, the CDR3 is TGTGCCAGCAGCTTAAGTAGGGGGTTAGCAGGAGAGACCCAGTACTTC. It codes for CASSLSRGLAGETQYF.

The sample holds many counts of this clonotype. J is TRBJ2-7 and V is TRBV7-9, with D possibly being TRBD1 (7 bases). This CDR3 region has 15 residues. Trimming pared 4 bases from V and 1 base from J, leaving 14 bases between. Germline CDR1 reads SEHNR; CDR2 reads FQNEAQ (reference sequence). CDR3 bases: TGTGCCAGCAGCTCCCAGGGGGGTGGATCCTACGAGCAGTACTTC. The encoded protein is CASSSQGGGSYEQYF.

This clonotype was seen a handful of times. The V call is TRBV7-3, the J call TRBJ2-1; a possible D gene is TRBD2 (5 bases). There are 14 residues in the CDR3. The germline V gene encodes CDR1 SGHTA and CDR2 FQGTGA. Trimming left V 5 bases short and J 7 bases short, with 15 bases between. The CDR3, as DNA: TGTGCCAGCAGCCAAATCTTCGGAGGTAATGAGCAGTTCTTC. Residues: CASSQIFGGNEQFF.

This clonotype was seen only a few times. The chain carries TRBV30 and TRBJ2-3; D gene uncertain. Trimming removed 4 bases from V and 3 bases from J, with 11 bases in between. Germline V lookup: CDR1 GTSNPN, CDR2 SVGIG (reference sequence). The CDR3 totals 13 residues. CDR3 loop: CAWTRPITDTQYF. The DNA for the CDR3 is TGTGCCTGGACCCGCCCGATTACAGATACGCAGTATTTT.